This TCR beta chain originates from a study of technical replicates of blood from several donors. Data came from immunoSEQ multiplex PCR; TCRdb stores just in-frame clones and leaves some out. This sample yields around 92,000 clones, of which approximately 95% are seen a single time; over 0.2% belongs to the top ten. CDR1 SGHAT and CDR2 FQNNGV come from the germline V gene. The V and J ends lost 5 bases and 6 bases, in that order; junction bases with no gene match: 6. This CDR3 has 15 residues. Sequenced: T cells isolated from PBMCs. This clonotype was sampled from a human donor in good health. The rearrangement links TRBV11-2 to TRBJ1-4, with 10 bases that match TRBD1. The DNA of the CDR3 is TGTGCCAGCAGCCTCCCGGGACAGGGGCATGAAAAACTGTTTTTT. Translating it yields CASSLPGQGHEKLFF.